A single sample is the source of the 15 T cell receptor beta chains below, sequenced in a study of blood T cell repertoires in COVID-19 (dated by TCRdb to the early 2020s). Libraries were constructed by the immunoSEQ multiplex PCR assay. The clones in this table, taken by TCRdb from immuneACCESS, are in-frame only. Not every clone is retained; where verified, under half of the shortfall comes from an unresolved V gene, and the cause of the rest is unknown. In all, the sample holds 250,000 to 400,000 clones, and about nine tenths of those were seen once. In total, the top ten clones hold 5.2% of the sample. The material sequenced was PBMCs or T cells enriched from blood (not recorded which). The receptor source for this set is a man in his sixties who had recovered from COVID-19.

The J gene is TRBJ2-3, the V gene TRBV3-1 (or the pseudogene TRBV3-2); D not certain. The V and J ends lost 5 bases and 1 base respectively, with 7 bases between them. The germline V gene has CDR1 LGHDT and CDR2 YNNKEL (reference sequence). The CDR3 consists of 13 residues. The CDR3: CASSSRGTDTQYF. CDR3 nucleotides: TGTGCCAGCAGCAGCCGGGGCACAGATACGCAGTATTTT.

The chain has TRBV3-1 (or the pseudogene TRBV3-2) and TRBJ2-5; 8 positions match TRBD2. The CDR3 runs 16 residues. J gave up 5 bases and V 3 bases, and 11 bases lay outside the gene matches. The germline V gene encodes CDR1 LGHDT and CDR2 YNNKEL (reference sequence). This chain's CDR3 is CASSQRVVAGYETQYF. The DNA for the CDR3 is TGTGCCAGCAGCCAGAGGGTTGTAGCGGGATATGAGACCCAGTACTTC.

J is TRBJ1-5 and V is TRBV18, with 10 bases identical to TRBD1. CDR3 length: 17 residues. The junction had 8 bases not matched to a gene; V was cut back by 3 bases and J by 3 bases. Germline V gene lookup returns CDR1 KGHSH and CDR2 LQKENI. The CDR3 spells CASSPLGQGTPNQPQHF. In DNA form, the CDR3 reads TGTGCCAGCTCACCGTTGGGACAGGGGACTCCCAATCAGCCCCAGCATTTT.

V gene TRBV4-2 combines with J gene TRBJ2-1; tentatively, D is TRBD1 (7 bases). CDR1 and CDR2 (germline): LGHNA, YNFKEQ. Trimming pared 0 bases from V and 3 bases from J, leaving 12 bases between. The length of the CDR3 is 16 residues. CDR3 sequence reads: CASSQDRQGGYNEQFF. The DNA of the CDR3 is TGTGCCAGCAGCCAAGATCGCCAGGGGGGCTACAATGAGCAGTTCTTC.

The chain uses TRBV18 and TRBJ1-6; 8 bases match TRBD1. J gave up 6 bases and V 2 bases, and 3 bases lay outside the gene matches. The CDR3 is made up of 15 amino acids. Per germline, CDR1 KGHSH and CDR2 LQKENI. CDR3: CASSPNRGGNSPLHF. In DNA form, the CDR3 reads TGTGCCAGCTCACCAAACAGGGGGGGTAATTCACCCCTCCACTTT. The variable domain in full, completed from reference TRBV18 and TRBJ1-6, reads NAGVMQNPRHLVRRRGQEARLRCSPMKGHSHVYWYRQLPEEGLKFMVYLQKENIIDESGMPKERFSAEFPKEGPSILRIQQVVRGDSAAYFCASSPNRGGNSPLHFGNGTRLTVT.

The chain is built from TRBV6-5 and TRBJ2-7; D ambiguous. The CDR3 length is 13 residues. Germline-derived CDR1 and CDR2 are MNHEY and SVGAGI. The V and J ends lost 6 bases and 0 bases respectively, with 9 bases between them. DNA of the CDR3: TGTGCCAGCAGGGCCTCCGTCTCCTACGAGCAGTACTTC. It is translated as CASRASVSYEQYF.

This chain uses TRBV27 with TRBJ2-7; 8 nucleotides align to TRBD2. Germline V CDR1 and CDR2: MNHEY, SMNVEV (reference sequence). After removal of 7 bases from V and 0 bases from J, the junction contained 8 bases not matched to a gene. The CDR3 is 15 amino acids. This CDR3 is CASTRVAGSSYEQYF. The CDR3 DNA reads TGTGCCAGCACCCGGGTAGCGGGAAGCTCCTACGAGCAGTACTTC.

The gene calls are TRBV2 and TRBJ2-7; 8 bases fit TRBD1. The germline gives CDR1 SNHLY, CDR2 FYNNEI. With V trimmed by 5 bases and J by 7 bases, 13 bases remained unmatched. This CDR3 is 15 amino acids long. The CDR3 nucleotides read TGTGCCAGCAGTCCCACTGCCGGGACAGGAGGGGAGCAGTACTTC. It translates to CASSPTAGTGGEQYF.

The rearrangement joins TRBV6-6 to TRBJ1-5, with no clear D. The CDR3 totals 13 residues. Germline V lookup: CDR1 MNHNY, CDR2 SVGAGI (reference sequence). Trimming cost V 5 bases and J 5 bases, with 10 bases left between them. DNA of the CDR3: TGTGCCAGCAGTCCCAGTGGAGATCAGCCCCAGCATTTT. It is translated as CASSPSGDQPQHF.

The chain employs TRBV6-5 and TRBJ2-7; maybe TRBD2 (5 bases). Germline CDR1 is MNHEY and CDR2 is SVGAGI. The germline V and J ends were trimmed by 0 bases and 6 bases, with 15 bases remaining between them. This CDR3 is built from 15 residues. The CDR3 protein is CASSYSTGEEFEQYF. CDR3 nucleotide sequence: TGTGCCAGCAGTTACTCGACCGGGGAAGAATTCGAGCAGTACTTC.

This chain joins TRBV9 and TRBJ2-7; 9 bases match TRBD1. The length of the CDR3 is 19 residues. V lost 4 bases, J lost 5 bases, and 22 bases stayed unmatched. Germline V gene sequence: CDR1 SGDLS, CDR2 YYNGEE. The CDR3 DNA sequence: TGTGCCAGCAGCCTATCCGGGACAGGGTACGCCATCGTGAGAGACGAGCAGTACTTC. Translating it yields CASSLSGTGYAIVRDEQYF.

This CDR3 reads CASSLSLAGAAGDTQYF. The CDR3 DNA sequence: TGTGCCAGCAGCTTAAGCCTAGCGGGAGCCGCTGGGGATACGCAGTATTTT. The chain uses TRBV7-8 and TRBJ2-3; TRBD2 matches at 10 bases. V was pared by 2 bases and J by 6 bases, with 11 bases of the junction left unmatched. CDR1 is SGHVS and CDR2 is FQNEAQ in the germline V gene. This CDR3 contains 17 residues.

The chain carries TRBV10-1 and TRBJ2-7, with a tentative D call TRBD1 (5 bases). Germline CDR1 and CDR2: WNHNN and SYGVQD (reference sequence). The CDR3 runs to 14 residues. V lost 3 bases, J lost 1 base, and 10 bases lay in between. CDR3 DNA sequence: TGCGCCAGCAGTGATAAAGGACATTCCTACGAGCAGTACTTC. This sequence encodes CASSDKGHSYEQYF.

The V gene is TRBV5-6, the J gene TRBJ2-5, with D tentatively TRBD2 (5 bases). Germline CDR1 reads SGHDT; CDR2 reads YYEEEE. This CDR3 contains 15 residues. Trimming took off 2 bases at V and 5 bases at J, with 16 bases between the two ends. CDR3 DNA sequence: TGTGCCAGCAGCTTACTCCGGGGATCGGTGGAGACCCAGTACTTC. It is translated as CASSLLRGSVETQYF.

The V call is TRBV20-1, the J call TRBJ1-2, with D unresolved. The CDR3 sequence is 11 residues long. V shed 4 bases and J shed 2 bases, with 5 bases lying between them. Germline-derived CDR1 and CDR2 are DFQATT and SNEGSKA (reference sequence). The chain's CDR3 is CSANFNYGYTF. The CDR3 coding sequence is TGCAGTGCTAACTTCAACTATGGCTACACCTTC.